The following is a T cell receptor (beta chain) sequence with its context. Its antigen is not known. The sort gate was single viable CD3+CD4+CD8-CD45RO+ cells for memory CD4+ T cells. This entry belongs to a study of memory CD4+ T cells and cytomegalovirus serostatus. The protocol was immunoSEQ multiplex PCR, while the TCRdb copy is restricted to in-frame clones and leaves out a portion. Of 54,000 or so clones in the sample, about 81% were seen once. Trimming cost V 0 bases and J 0 bases, with 11 bases left between them. Germline-derived CDR1 and CDR2 are MGHRA and YSYEKL. The CDR3 runs 16 residues. Study outcomes and limitations: Of under 200 reported CMV TCRbeta sequences, roughly 70 were found in memory CD4+ repertoires.

The sequenced sample consisted of memory CD4+ T cells from blood. The rearrangement uses TRBV4-1 and TRBJ1-1; D gene uncertain. The sequence came from an adult in good health and CMV-seronegative. The CDR3 nucleotides read TGCGCCAGCAGCCAAGATCCCGGATACTTGAACACTGAAGCTTTCTTT. This translates into CASSQDPGYLNTEAFF.